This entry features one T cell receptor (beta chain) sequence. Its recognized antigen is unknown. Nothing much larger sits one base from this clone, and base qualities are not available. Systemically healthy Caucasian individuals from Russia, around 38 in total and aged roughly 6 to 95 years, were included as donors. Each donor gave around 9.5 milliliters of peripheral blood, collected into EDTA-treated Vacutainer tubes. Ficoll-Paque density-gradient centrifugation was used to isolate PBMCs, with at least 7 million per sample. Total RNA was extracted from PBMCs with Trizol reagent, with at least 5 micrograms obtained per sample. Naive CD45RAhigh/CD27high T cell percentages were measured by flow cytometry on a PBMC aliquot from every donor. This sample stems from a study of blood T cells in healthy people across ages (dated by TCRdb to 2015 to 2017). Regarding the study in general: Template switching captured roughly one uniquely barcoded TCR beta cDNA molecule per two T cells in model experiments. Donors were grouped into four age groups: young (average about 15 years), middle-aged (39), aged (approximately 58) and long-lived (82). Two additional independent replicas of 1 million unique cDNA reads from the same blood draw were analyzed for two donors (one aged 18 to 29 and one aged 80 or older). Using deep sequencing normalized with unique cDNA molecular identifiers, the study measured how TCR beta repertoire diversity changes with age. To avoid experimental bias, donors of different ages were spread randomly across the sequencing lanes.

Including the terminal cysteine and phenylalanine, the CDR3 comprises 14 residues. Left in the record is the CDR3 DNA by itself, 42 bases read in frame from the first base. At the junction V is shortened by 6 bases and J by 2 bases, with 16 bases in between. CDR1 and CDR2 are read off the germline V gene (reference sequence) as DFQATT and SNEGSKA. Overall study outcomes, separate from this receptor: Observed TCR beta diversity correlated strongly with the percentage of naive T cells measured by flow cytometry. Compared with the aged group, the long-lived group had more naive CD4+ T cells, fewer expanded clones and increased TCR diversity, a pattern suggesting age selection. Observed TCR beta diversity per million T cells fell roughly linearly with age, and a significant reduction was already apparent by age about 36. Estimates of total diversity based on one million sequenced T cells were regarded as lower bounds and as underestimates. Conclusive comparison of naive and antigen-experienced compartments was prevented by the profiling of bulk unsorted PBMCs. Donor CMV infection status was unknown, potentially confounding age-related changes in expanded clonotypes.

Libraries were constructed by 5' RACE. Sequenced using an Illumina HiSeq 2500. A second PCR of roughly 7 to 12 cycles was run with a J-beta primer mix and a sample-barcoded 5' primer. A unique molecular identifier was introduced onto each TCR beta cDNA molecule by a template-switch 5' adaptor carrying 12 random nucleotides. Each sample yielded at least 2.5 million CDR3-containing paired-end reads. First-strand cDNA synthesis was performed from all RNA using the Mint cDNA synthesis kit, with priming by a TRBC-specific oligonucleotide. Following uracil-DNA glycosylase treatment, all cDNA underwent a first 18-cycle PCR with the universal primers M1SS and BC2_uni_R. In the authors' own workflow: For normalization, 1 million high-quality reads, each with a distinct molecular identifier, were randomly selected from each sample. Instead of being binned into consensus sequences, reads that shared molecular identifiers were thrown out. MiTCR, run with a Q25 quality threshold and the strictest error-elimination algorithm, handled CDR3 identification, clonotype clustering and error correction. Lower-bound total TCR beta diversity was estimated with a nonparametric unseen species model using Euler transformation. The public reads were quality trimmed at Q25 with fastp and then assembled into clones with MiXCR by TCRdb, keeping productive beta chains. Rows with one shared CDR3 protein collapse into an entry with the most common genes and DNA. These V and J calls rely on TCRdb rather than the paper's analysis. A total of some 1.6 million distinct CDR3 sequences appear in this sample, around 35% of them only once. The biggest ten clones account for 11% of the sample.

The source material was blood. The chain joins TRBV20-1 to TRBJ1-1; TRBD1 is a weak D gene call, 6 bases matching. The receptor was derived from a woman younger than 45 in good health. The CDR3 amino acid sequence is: CSAWPGQKNTEAFF. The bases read TGCAGTGCCTGGCCGGGACAAAAAAACACTGAAGCTTTCTTT.